This T cell receptor (beta chain) was captured in a study of T cell changes during pregnancy in multiple sclerosis. The CDR3 runs to 15 residues. J was trimmed by 2 bases and V by 2 bases; bases with no gene match: 2. Germline V lookup: CDR1 LNHDA, CDR2 SQIVND (reference sequence). Libraries were prepared by immunoSEQ multiplex PCR; TCRdb keeps only in-frame clonotypes and omits some of them. The sample carries 70,000 to 100,000 clones, roughly 90% recorded once. This receptor was obtained from a female donor with multiple sclerosis, enrolled in a pregnancy study. This chain uses TRBV19 with TRBJ2-3; TRBD2 matches 9 bases. Sequenced material: peripheral blood, taken in the first trimester of pregnancy. Here the CDR3 DNA reads TGTGCCAGTAGTATATCTAGCGGGAACACAGATACGCAGTATTTT. Translating it yields CASSISSGNTDTQYF.